The 25 T cell receptor beta chains reported below all come from one sample, sequenced in a study of T cells in women clearing cervical HPV infection. Sequencing was performed with immunoSEQ multiplex PCR; in TCRdb, only in-frame clones are kept and a portion is missing. Recorded for this sample: 40,000 or so clones. The sequenced sample was blood buffy coat. The receptors derive from a woman aged 18-70 years with a cervical HPV16 infection that either progressed to CIN3+ or cleared (not recorded which).

The CDR3 sequence: CASSQEASNTGELFF. The CDR3 bases that were read are TGTGCCAGCAGCCAAGAAGCTTCGAACACCGGGGAG. V usage is TRBV4-2 and J usage is TRBJ2-2; D remains unclear. The read terminates 3 residues ahead of where the CDR3 ends, so the germline J gene completes it. Trimming removed 0 bases from V and 0 bases from J, with 5 bases in between. CDR3 length: 15 amino acids. Germline lookup yields CDR1 LGHNA and CDR2 YNFKEQ.

Concerning this clone itself: The read gets to within 3 residues of the CDR3 end, and the germline J gene fills in the rest. Distinct nucleotide sequences in the sample also encode this CDR3. V usage is TRBV7-9 and J usage is TRBJ2-3, with TRBD2 identical over 8 bases. Looked up from germline, CDR1 is SEHNR and CDR2 is FQNEAQ (reference sequence). The CDR3 runs to 14 residues. CDR3 loop: CASSPGGGGQPQYF. The sequenced part of the CDR3 DNA is TGTGCCAGCAGCCCCGGGGGGGGAGGTCAGCCG. Complete variable domain (other parts from reference TRBV7-9 and TRBJ2-3): DTGVSQNPRHKITKRGQNVTFRCDPISEHNRLYWYRQTLGQGPEFLTYFQNEAQLEKSRLLSDRFSAERPKGSFSTLEIQRTEQGDSAMYLCASSPGGGGQPQYFGPGTRLTVL.

With respect to this clone: The read ends 3 residues early relative to the CDR3; the germline J gene fills the gap. The chain combines TRBV6-2 or TRBV6-3 with TRBJ1-2; D is undetermined. This CDR3 contains 12 residues. The germline V and J ends were trimmed by 5 bases and 5 bases, with 9 bases remaining between them. Germline CDR1 reads MNHEY; CDR2 reads SVGEGT. Partial CDR3 DNA: TGTGCCAGCAGTACCGACGGGTATGGC. Protein: CASSTDGYG. The whole CDR3 protein is CASSTDGYGYTF.

The CDR3 is CAWDRLDRGHEQFF. CDR3 DNA (partial): TGTGCCTGGGATCGCCTGGACAGGGGTCATGAG. The rearrangement links TRBV30 to TRBJ2-1; 9 positions agree with TRBD1. The read is 3 residues too short to cover the CDR3 end, so that end is filled in from the germline J gene. With 5 bases clipped from V and 8 bases from J, the junction kept 10 bases outside the gene matches. The CDR3 consists of 14 residues. Germline V gene lookup returns CDR1 GTSNPN and CDR2 SVGIG (reference sequence).

Of note for this clone: The CDR3 extends 3 residues past the end of the read, so its final part is completed from the germline J gene. The rearrangement uses TRBV30 and TRBJ2-3; 9 bases fit TRBD1. The germline CDR1 and CDR2 sequences are GTSNPN and SVGIG (reference sequence). The CDR3 consists of 13 residues. The sequenced part of the CDR3 DNA is TGTGCCTGGTCAGGACAGGGGAAATGGTCG. Protein product: CAWSGQGKWS. The CDR3 in full is CAWSGQGKWSQYF. Variable domain in full (rest from reference TRBV30 and TRBJ2-3): SQTIHQWPATLVQPVGSPLSLECTVEGTSNPNLYWYRQAAGRGLQLLFYSVGIGQISSEVPQNLSASRPQDRQFILSSKKLLLSDSGFYLCAWSGQGKWSQYFGPGTRLTVL.

As regards this clone: The CDR3 goes on 3 residues after the read ends, and that part is filled in from the germline J gene. This chain connects TRBV6-1 to TRBJ2-1, with a tentative D call TRBD2 (7 bases). This CDR3 region has 15 residues. Germline CDR1 is MNHNS and CDR2 is SASEGT. V was cut by 2 bases and J by 8 bases, with 16 bases left in between. The CDR3 loop is CASSELGGGGDEQFF. Incomplete CDR3 DNA: TGTGCCAGCAGTGAATTGGGGGGGGGCGGGGATGAG.

As concerns this clone: The read terminates 3 residues ahead of where the CDR3 ends, so the germline J gene completes it. V usage is TRBV20-1 and J usage is TRBJ2-2; no firm D call. In germline, CDR1 is DFQATT, CDR2 SNEGSKA (reference sequence). The CDR3 spans 10 residues. Between the trimmed V and J ends, which lost 5 bases and 5 bases, there was a span of 3 bases. CDR3 DNA (partial): TGCAGTGCTCCGACCGGGGAG. Protein sequence: CSAPTGE. The whole CDR3 sequence reads CSAPTGELFF.

A word on this clone: The read falls 3 residues short of the CDR3 end, and the missing part is taken from the germline J gene. V is TRBV19 and J is TRBJ2-1; D not certain. CDR3 length: 14 amino acids. V dropped 7 bases and J dropped 0 bases, with 10 bases sitting between them. The germline gives CDR1 LNHDA, CDR2 SQIVND (reference sequence). CDR3 in amino acids: CASTPPLSYNEQFF. Incomplete CDR3 DNA: TGTGCCAGTACTCCCCCCCTCTCCTACAATGAG.

Remarks on this clone: Read coverage stops 3 residues before the CDR3 terminus; the germline J gene supplies the remainder. The chain carries TRBV2 and TRBJ2-1; D is possibly TRBD1 (6 bases). Germline V CDR1 and CDR2: SNHLY, FYNNEI. The CDR3 has 14 residues. The V end lost 3 bases, the J end lost 9 bases, and 15 bases lay between the germline ends. The CDR3 DNA, read in part, is TGTGCCAGCAGTGATCCCACAGGGTTCGGTGAG. This encodes CASSDPTGFGE. The whole CDR3 is CASSDPTGFGEQFF.

Points on this clone: The CDR3 end lies 3 residues beyond the end of the read and is filled in from the germline J gene. The rearrangement links TRBV20-1 to TRBJ2-2; D remains ambiguous. Germline V gives CDR1 DFQATT, CDR2 SNEGSKA (reference sequence). V lost 2 bases to trimming and J lost 5 bases, with 12 bases between them. CDR3 length: 14 residues. The sequenced CDR3 bases are TGCAGTGCTAGACCCCAACTTGTGACCGGGGAG. Its protein is CSARPQLVTGE. The entire CDR3 sequence reads CSARPQLVTGELFF.

CDR3 DNA (partial): TGCGCCAGCAGCTTGGCACAGGGGATGTACGAG. Its translation is CASSLAQGMYE. The entire CDR3 protein reads CASSLAQGMYEQYF. The rearrangement links TRBV5-1 to TRBJ2-7; 7 bases are shared with TRBD1. The sequence runs out 3 residues before the end of the CDR3; the remainder is reconstructed from the germline J gene. The germline CDR1 and CDR2 sequences are SGHRS and YFSETQ. The V gene end was trimmed by 0 bases and the J gene end by 4 bases; junction bases not matched to a gene: 4. The CDR3 length is 14 residues.

As to this clone: Read coverage stops 3 residues before the CDR3 terminus; the germline J gene supplies the remainder. The chain couples TRBV5-1 to TRBJ2-3, with a possible D match to TRBD1 (5 bases). The CDR3 runs to 14 residues. Germline V gives CDR1 SGHRS, CDR2 YFSETQ. Trimming pared 4 bases from V and 4 bases from J, leaving 13 bases between. CDR3 bases read: TGCGCCAGCAGCACAGGACAATCTCCAGATACG. Encoded protein: CASSTGQSPDT. The entire CDR3 protein is CASSTGQSPDTQYF.

As regards this clone: Read data end 3 residues before the CDR3 end; the end is taken from the germline J gene. Distinct nucleotide sequences in the sample also encode this CDR3. This sequence joins TRBV6-1 and TRBJ2-7; TRBD2 is a possible D gene (6 bases). Trimming stripped 1 base from V and 2 bases from J, with 9 bases between. This CDR3 is 14 amino acids long. Germline loops: CDR1 MNHNS, CDR2 SASEGT. The sequenced CDR3 bases are TGTGCCAGCAGTGAAGTTCCGGGGGCCTACGAG. It yields the protein CASSEVPGAYE. The CDR3 in full is CASSEVPGAYEQYF.

Concerning this clone: The read ends 3 residues early relative to the CDR3; the germline J gene fills the gap. V usage is TRBV19 and J usage is TRBJ2-7; D perhaps matches TRBD1 (6 bases). The CDR3 has 15 residues. From germline, CDR1 is LNHDA and CDR2 SQIVND (reference sequence). The germline V and J ends were trimmed by 5 bases and 1 base, with 15 bases remaining between them. The CDR3 here is CASSVAGTLSYEQYF. The CDR3 DNA, read in part, is TGTGCCAGTAGTGTAGCCGGGACACTGTCCTACGAG.

With respect to this clone: The read is 3 residues too short to cover the CDR3 end, so that end is filled in from the germline J gene. The chain is built from TRBV20-1 and TRBJ2-1; TRBD2 matches 16 bases. This CDR3 spans 16 amino acids. Per germline, CDR1 DFQATT and CDR2 SNEGSKA (reference sequence). V shed 6 bases, J shed 5 bases, and the junction held 7 bases outside the gene matches. The CDR3 reads CSANPGTSGGDNEQFF. CDR3 bases read: TGCAGTGCAAACCCCGGGACTAGCGGGGGGGACAATGAG.

In regard to this clone: The CDR3 extends 3 residues past the end of the read, so its final part is completed from the germline J gene. The chain employs TRBV10-1 and TRBJ2-2; tentative D call: TRBD1 (5 bases). V was cut by 6 bases and J by 6 bases, with 20 bases left in between. Germline V gives CDR1 WNHNN, CDR2 SYGVQD (reference sequence). The CDR3 length is 16 residues. CDR3 DNA (partial): TGCGCCAGCAGGGGTGAAGACTCAGGGTGGCCCGGGGAG. Encoded protein: CASRGEDSGWPGE. The entire CDR3 sequence reads CASRGEDSGWPGELFF.

A remark on this clone: The CDR3 end is not reached by the read, which stops 3 residues before it; the germline J gene fills it in. The chain employs TRBV5-1 and TRBJ1-4, with 8 nucleotides matching TRBD1. Germline V gene sequence: CDR1 SGHRS, CDR2 YFSETQ. The junction had 10 bases not matched to a gene; V was cut back by 1 base and J by 5 bases. The CDR3 is 17 amino acids. CDR3: CASSLSQGARFNEKLFF. The CDR3 DNA, read in part, is TGCGCCAGCAGCTTGAGTCAGGGGGCGAGGTTCAATGAAAAA.

As regards this clone: With the read ending 3 residues before the CDR3 end, the germline J gene is used to fill in that end. The rearrangement joins TRBV28 to TRBJ2-1; TRBD2 matches 11 bases. With 11 bases clipped from V and 5 bases from J, the junction kept 14 bases outside the gene matches. This CDR3 comprises 16 residues. The germline V gene encodes CDR1 MDHEN and CDR2 SYDVKM. The CDR3 loop is CAVHGWGTSGDNEQFF. The CDR3 DNA, read in part, is TGTGCCGTCCACGGGTGGGGGACTAGCGGTGACAATGAG.

Notes on this clone: The read stops 3 residues short of the end of the CDR3; the missing end is completed from the germline J gene. This sequence joins TRBV5-1 and TRBJ1-2, with D tentatively TRBD1 (5 bases). The V gene lost 3 bases and the J gene lost 2 bases, with 11 bases spanning the gap. The CDR3 has 14 residues. The V gene's germline CDR1 is SGHRS and CDR2 YFSETQ. The DNA read from the CDR3 is TGCGCCAGCAGCTCGGCGGAGGGGAACTATGGC. It is translated as CASSSAEGNYG. The entire CDR3 reads CASSSAEGNYGYTF. Supplemented by reference TRBV5-1 and TRBJ1-2, the full variable domain reads KAGVTQTPRYLIKTRGQQVTLSCSPISGHRSVSWYQQTPGQGLQFLFEYFSETQRNKGNFPGRFSGRQFSNSRSEMNVSTLELGDSALYLCASSSAEGNYGYTFGSGTRLTVV.

With respect to this clone: The read stops 3 residues short of the end of the CDR3; the missing end is completed from the germline J gene. The chain combines TRBV19 with TRBJ1-2; the D gene is possibly TRBD1 (5 bases). This CDR3 has 14 residues. Germline V lookup: CDR1 LNHDA, CDR2 SQIVND (reference sequence). CDR3 bases read: TGTGCCAGCAGGGCCTCCGCCCTATACAATGAC. Protein sequence: CASRASALYND. The full-length CDR3 reads as CASRASALYNDYTF.

The CDR3 DNA, read in part, is TGCGCCAGCAGCTTGATGGGACAGGGGGAAGAGACG. Its translation is CASSLMGQGEET. The full CDR3 sequence reads CASSLMGQGEETQYF. The chain combines TRBV5-1 with TRBJ2-3; TRBD1 matches 11 bases. The CDR3 is cut off 3 residues early in the read; its end comes from the germline J gene. In germline, CDR1 is SGHRS, CDR2 YFSETQ. The CDR3 has 15 amino acids.

Regarding this clone: The read ends 3 residues early relative to the CDR3; the germline J gene fills the gap. The rearrangement links TRBV20-1 to TRBJ1-5; 7 bases agree with TRBD1. Germline CDR1 is DFQATT and CDR2 is SNEGSKA (reference sequence). There are 13 residues in the CDR3. The ends lost 4 bases at V and 6 bases at J; junction bases unmatched: 6. The CDR3 reads CSAMTGIGQPQHF. The sequenced part of the CDR3 DNA is TGCAGTGCTATGACAGGGATAGGTCAGCCC.

On this clone itself: The CDR3 extends 3 residues past the end of the read, so its final part is completed from the germline J gene. The V and J genes are TRBV20-1 and TRBJ2-7; 9 bases fit TRBD2. This CDR3 region has 16 residues. Germline CDR1 is DFQATT and CDR2 is SNEGSKA (reference sequence). The V segment lost 1 base and the J segment 5 bases; nucleotides outside the gene matches: 12. The CDR3 protein is CSARGARSSGINEQYF. CDR3 DNA (partial): TGCAGTGCTAGAGGAGCGCGTTCTAGCGGGATCAACGAG.

As to this clone: The observed sequence ends 3 residues before the CDR3 terminus, with the missing tail filled in from the germline J gene. The V and J genes are TRBV5-4 and TRBJ1-4, with D tentatively TRBD1 (5 bases). Germline CDR1 and CDR2: SGHNT and YYREEE (reference sequence). Trimming took off 0 bases at V and 4 bases at J, with 10 bases between the two ends. This CDR3 comprises 15 residues. The CDR3 protein is CASSLGGGYNEKLFF. The part of the CDR3 DNA that was read is TGTGCCAGCAGCTTGGGGGGCGGATATAATGAAAAA.

As for this clone: The sequenced fragment ends 3 residues before the CDR3 boundary, so the rest is inferred from the germline J gene. V is TRBV2 and J is TRBJ2-2, with 7 bases that match TRBD1. V shed 5 bases, J shed 5 bases, and the junction held 5 bases outside the gene matches. Germline CDR1 is SNHLY and CDR2 is FYNNEI. The CDR3 runs to 14 residues. The DNA read from the CDR3 is TGTGCCAGCAGTCGACAGGGTAGAACCGGGGAG. It specifies CASSRQGRTGE. The whole CDR3 protein is CASSRQGRTGELFF.